This T cell receptor (beta chain) was recovered during a study of vaccination and CD4 T cells after COVID-19. Study in general: Those taking part got two shots of either the BNT162b2 or the mRNA-1273 vaccine. Cells were stimulated with overlapping spike peptides from SARS-CoV-2, HCoV-NL63, HCoV-OC43 and HCoV-229E.

Points from the study as a whole: Convalescent patients' vaccine-specific clones were spike mono-reactive in 304 of 307 cases. The median SARS-CoV-2-reactive clonotype number increased from approximately 21 to 38, without statistical significance.

The length of the CDR3 is 16 residues. Germline V lookup: CDR1 SGHNT, CDR2 YENEEA. V lost 5 bases to trimming and J lost 8 bases, with 24 bases between them. As for this clonotype: What it recognizes is unknown.

Regarding treatment: roughly ten-day PBMC culture with coronavirus spike peptide pools or control peptides (ViraFEST assay). Scientists ran DNA taken from cultured CD4+ T cells through the Oncomine TCR Beta short-read assay for sequencing. TCRdb fed the PCR reads into MiXCR, producing one record per CDR3 protein. Here the sample spans roughly 15,000 distinct CDR3 sequences, around 58% being singletons. The sequencing input was CD4+ T cells from blood, cultured in vitro. The clonotype originates from a human donor who had recovered from COVID-19. The chain is built from TRBV11-3 and TRBJ1-2; D perhaps matches TRBD1 (5 bases). The CDR3 DNA sequence: TGTGCCAGCAGCGCAGGCCCCCGCCAGGGTGGAGGGGGCTACACCTTC. It is translated as CASSAGPRQGGGGYTF.